This record covers a single T cell receptor beta chain. V was pared by 6 bases and J by 8 bases, with 12 bases between. CDR3 length: 13 residues. CDR1 is KGHDR and CDR2 is SFDVKD in the germline V gene. The treatment denotes: around 19 received Ad26.COV2.S at low or high dose, single or two shots; about 5 received placebo; per-sample allocation not given. Day 63 after the first vaccine or placebo injection was the time point for sampling. The sample is drawn from a study of Ad26.COV2.S vaccination and SARS-CoV-2 variants. Here immunoSEQ multiplex PCR was the method, and the copy in TCRdb shows in-frame clones only, minus some. The table lists some 480,000 clones, around nine tenths of them singletons, with 9.5% to 15% in the top ten.

The genes are TRBV24-1 and TRBJ2-2, with a tentative D call TRBD2 (5 bases). The sequence was collected from a person between 18 and 59 years old who received the Ad26.COV2.S COVID-19 vaccine or a placebo. Material: peripheral blood, obtained in a trial of Ad26.COV2.S vaccine versus placebo. CDR3 sequence reads: CATSLARTGELFF. The CDR3 DNA sequence: TGTGCCACCAGTCTCGCCCGGACTGGGGAGCTGTTTTTT.